What follows are 30 T cell receptor beta chains derived from one specimen sequenced in a study of T-cell memory formation after mild COVID-19. TCRdb re-derived calls from the 5' RACE reads in MiXCR, one entry per CDR3 protein. This table holds roughly 350,000 distinct CDR3 sequences, under 25% found once. The sample was PBMCs or a T cell subset sorted from them (not recorded which). These receptors were taken from an adult woman who had mild COVID-19 (a few samples of this study predate the infection). Cell type and time point are not known.

The chain recombines TRBV20-1 with TRBJ1-1; perhaps TRBD1 as D (5 bases). This CDR3 is 13 amino acids long. Germline V lookup: CDR1 DFQATT, CDR2 SNEGSKA (reference sequence). Trimming stripped 0 bases from V and 5 bases from J, with 10 bases between. CDR3 DNA sequence: TGCAGTGCTAGAGACCAGGGTGGGACTGAAGCTTTCTTT. It yields the protein CSARDQGGTEAFF.

This clonotype turned up a few times. The chain carries TRBV29-1 and TRBJ2-5; a possible D gene is TRBD2 (6 bases). The CDR3 sequence is 15 residues long. Germline V gives CDR1 SQVTM, CDR2 ANQGSEA. V dropped 4 bases and J dropped 1 base, with 16 bases sitting between them. CDR3 DNA: TGCAGCGTTGCTCGGCAGGGAGGTCCCCAAGAGACCCAGTACTTC. This codes for CSVARQGGPQETQYF.

This clonotype occurred a few times. V is TRBV5-1 and J is TRBJ2-7, with 7 bases fitting TRBD1. Germline V gene sequence: CDR1 SGHRS, CDR2 YFSETQ. This CDR3 comprises 18 residues. V lost 0 bases, J lost 4 bases, and 16 bases stayed unmatched. The CDR3 loop reads CASSLAESSTGLVYEQYF. The CDR3 DNA reads as TGCGCCAGCAGCTTGGCGGAGAGCTCGACAGGGCTTGTGTACGAGCAGTACTTC.

The CDR3 sequence: CASSERELNTGELFF. CDR3 DNA: TGTGCCAGCAGCGAGCGGGAACTGAACACCGGGGAGCTGTTTTTT. The chain links TRBV5-4 to TRBJ2-2, with TRBD2 matching 7 bases. Germline assignment: CDR1 SGHNT and CDR2 YYREEE (reference sequence). V trimming: 4 bases; J trimming: 1 base; junction bases outside the gene matches: 4. This CDR3 is 15 amino acids long. Full variable domain (rest looked up from reference TRBV5-4 and TRBJ2-2): ETGVTQSPTHLIKTRGQQVTLRCSSQSGHNTVSWYQQALGQGPQFIFQYYREEENGRGNFPPRFSGLQFPNYSSELNVNALELDDSALYLCASSERELNTGELFFGEGSRLTVL.

This sequence joins TRBV6-5 and TRBJ2-2, with unresolved D. This CDR3 has 14 residues. Trimming left V 5 bases short and J 4 bases short, with 11 bases between. Germline values: CDR1 MNHEY, CDR2 SVGAGI. The CDR3 nucleotides read TGTGCCAGCAGTGACGATTTAAGCACCGGGGAGCTGTTTTTT. This translates into CASSDDLSTGELFF.

In its sample, this clonotype was seen many times. This chain uses TRBV12-3 or TRBV12-4 with TRBJ2-7; D gene uncertain. The CDR3 runs to 12 residues. The V gene lost 3 bases and the J gene lost 3 bases, with 6 bases spanning the gap. This CDR3 reads CASSFDRYEQYF. CDR3 DNA sequence: TGTGCCAGCAGTTTCGATCGCTACGAGCAGTACTTC.

The rearrangement links TRBV6-5 to TRBJ1-1, with no clear D. CDR3 length: 14 residues. Germline V lookup: CDR1 MNHEY, CDR2 SVGAGI. The V and J ends lost 4 bases and 1 base respectively, with 10 bases between them. This chain's CDR3 is CASSSYRTNTEAFF. Here the CDR3 DNA reads TGTGCCAGCAGTTCCTACCGAACGAACACTGAAGCTTTCTTT.

This clonotype was seen a handful of times. The CDR3 sequence is CASSLRDEKLFF. CDR3 coding DNA: TGTGCCAGCAGCCTCAGAGATGAAAAACTGTTTTTT. This chain links TRBV12-3 or TRBV12-4 with TRBJ1-4, with D unresolved. Trimming stripped 6 bases from V and 6 bases from J, with 8 bases between. The length of the CDR3 is 12 residues.

The chain has TRBV7-8 and TRBJ2-2; D not certain. This CDR3 spans 15 amino acids. Germline values: CDR1 SGHVS, CDR2 FQNEAQ. V lost 2 bases, J lost 4 bases, and 11 bases lay in between. CDR3 sequence (DNA): TGTGCCAGCAGCTTATCTATCGGAACCACCGGGGAGCTGTTTTTT. This translates into CASSLSIGTTGELFF.

V gene TRBV11-2 combines with J gene TRBJ2-1; unclear D gene. This CDR3 region has 13 residues. Germline V lookup: CDR1 SGHAT, CDR2 FQNNGV. Trimming took 1 base from V and 9 from J, leaving 10 bases between them. CDR3 loop: CASSLAFSSEQFF. Written as DNA, the CDR3 is TGTGCCAGCAGCTTAGCCTTCTCCTCTGAGCAGTTCTTC.

This chain links TRBV7-2 with TRBJ2-2; no clear D. Germline lookup yields CDR1 SGHTA and CDR2 FQGNSA. V was cut by 1 base and J by 2 bases, with 11 bases left in between. This CDR3 contains 16 residues. The CDR3 sequence: CASSLEAQRNTGELFF. CDR3 bases: TGTGCCAGCAGCTTAGAGGCGCAGAGAAACACCGGGGAGCTGTTTTTT. The whole variable domain, filled in from reference TRBV7-2 and TRBJ2-2, reads GAGVSQSPSNKVTEKGKDVELRCDPISGHTALYWYRQSLGQGLEFLIYFQGNSAPDKSGLPSDRFSAERTGGSVSTLTIQRTQQEDSAVYLCASSLEAQRNTGELFFGEGSRLTVL.

The table lists this clonotype with many counts. CDR3 coding DNA: TGTGCCAGCAGCCGAAACACGGGACAGGGGTCCGATACGCAGTATTTT. This translates into CASSRNTGQGSDTQYF. The V and J genes are TRBV7-6 and TRBJ2-3, with 10 nucleotides matching TRBD1. V was clipped by 5 bases and J by 6 bases; unmatched bases: 11. The CDR3 totals 16 residues. Germline CDR1 reads SGHVS; CDR2 reads FNYEAQ.

This clonotype showed up just a few times. The chain carries TRBV10-3 and TRBJ2-5; no clear D. This CDR3 is built from 12 residues. CDR1 and CDR2 (germline): ENHRY, SYGVKD. The V gene lost 3 bases and the J gene lost 5 bases, with 7 bases spanning the gap. The CDR3 nucleotides read TGTGCCATCAGTGAATTCGGGGAGACCCAGTACTTC. It translates to CAISEFGETQYF.

The V gene is TRBV24-1, the J gene TRBJ2-1; 13 nucleotides line up with TRBD2. The CDR3 has 17 amino acids. Germline assignment: CDR1 KGHDR and CDR2 SFDVKD. The J segment lost 5 bases and the V segment lost 5 bases, leaving 8 bases of the junction unmatched. DNA for the CDR3: TGTGCCACCAGTGTTGGTACTAGCGGGAGGGTAAACAATGAGCAGTTCTTC. This sequence encodes CATSVGTSGRVNNEQFF.

The J gene is TRBJ2-1, the V gene TRBV4-2; TRBD1 matches 8 bases. V lost 0 bases to trimming and J lost 8 bases; unmatched junction nucleotides: 9. CDR1 and CDR2 from the germline V gene are LGHNA and YNFKEQ. The CDR3 loop spans 16 amino acids. Here the CDR3 reads CASSQDGRDRGYEQFF. Here the CDR3 DNA reads TGTGCCAGCAGCCAAGATGGGAGAGACAGGGGATATGAGCAGTTCTTC.

The genes are TRBV4-1 and TRBJ1-3; tentative D call: TRBD1 (5 bases). The CDR3 runs to 13 residues. Germline V gene lookup returns CDR1 MGHRA and CDR2 YSYEKL. The germline V and J ends were trimmed by 0 bases and 8 bases, with 8 bases remaining between them. The CDR3 bases are TGCGCCAGCAGCCAAGACCCCAGGGACACCATATATTTT. This sequence encodes CASSQDPRDTIYF.

The V call is TRBV12-3 or TRBV12-4, the J call TRBJ2-1; D unresolved. The V gene lost 4 bases and the J gene lost 3 bases, with 10 bases spanning the gap. The CDR3 is 14 residues long. As DNA, the CDR3 is TGTGCCAGCAGTTACCCCACAGACTACAATGAGCAGTTCTTC. It specifies CASSYPTDYNEQFF.

The chain combines TRBV5-1 with TRBJ2-3, with 7 bases identical to TRBD1. The germline CDR1 and CDR2 sequences are SGHRS and YFSETQ. The CDR3 extends over 14 amino acids. V shed 5 bases and J 4 bases; nucleotides not matched to a gene: 7. The CDR3 coding sequence is TGCGCCAGCAGACTTCAGGGGGTGGCAGATACGCAGTATTTT. Translated, it gives CASRLQGVADTQYF.

The table lists this clonotype with a few counts. This sequence joins TRBV30 and TRBJ2-3; unclear D gene. V lost 0 bases, J lost 1 base, and 11 bases lay in between. Germline CDR1 is GTSNPN and CDR2 is SVGIG (reference sequence). The CDR3 has 15 amino acids. CDR3 sequence (DNA): TGTGCCTGGAGTGTCACTGGGTCGCGCACAGATACGCAGTATTTT. Translation gives CAWSVTGSRTDTQYF.

This clonotype was seen a few times. This sequence joins TRBV7-6 and TRBJ2-1; maybe TRBD1 (6 bases). V gave up 5 bases and J gave up 7 bases, with 21 bases separating them. Germline lookup yields CDR1 SGHVS and CDR2 FNYEAQ. The CDR3 runs 16 residues. CDR3 nucleotides: TGTGCCAGCAGCCCCCAACAGGGCCTGGGCGGGAATGAGCAGTTCTTC. As protein: CASSPQQGLGGNEQFF.

This clonotype was counted only a few times. The chain recombines TRBV9 with TRBJ2-5; TRBD2 agrees at 10 bases. CDR3 size: 15 residues. Germline-derived CDR1 and CDR2 are SGDLS and YYNGEE. V lost 0 bases, J lost 4 bases, and 3 bases stayed unmatched. Here the CDR3 reads CASSVGPSGGETQYF. The CDR3, as DNA: TGTGCCAGCAGCGTAGGACCTAGCGGGGGAGAGACCCAGTACTTC.

The table lists this clonotype with a few counts. The chain has TRBV29-1 and TRBJ2-1; TRBD2 might be the D (6 bases). The length of the CDR3 is 16 residues. CDR1 is SQVTM, CDR2 ANQGSEA, per germline. V was cut by 4 bases and J by 0 bases, with 16 bases left in between. CDR3 sequence: CSVVGGEDPSYNEQFF. The CDR3 DNA reads TGCAGCGTTGTGGGCGGGGAGGACCCCTCCTACAATGAGCAGTTCTTC.

This rearrangement joins TRBV5-1 to TRBJ2-5, with 10 bases that match TRBD2. Losses at the gene ends were 1 base for V and 5 bases for J; bases not matched to a gene: 5. There are 15 residues in the CDR3. CDR1 and CDR2 from the germline V gene are SGHRS and YFSETQ. CDR3 sequence: CASSLTSGDGETQYF. The CDR3 coding sequence is TGCGCCAGCAGCTTGACTAGCGGGGACGGGGAGACCCAGTACTTC.

Only a few counts were recorded for this clonotype. The chain has TRBV2 and TRBJ1-6; D remains ambiguous. The V gene's germline CDR1 is SNHLY and CDR2 FYNNEI. V gave up 1 base and J gave up 5 bases, with 6 bases separating them. The CDR3 is 14 residues long. CDR3 region: CASSEDSDNSPLHF. In DNA form, the CDR3 reads TGTGCCAGCAGTGAAGACAGCGATAATTCACCCCTCCACTTT.

This clonotype was seen more than once but under ten times. V is TRBV20-1 and J is TRBJ1-2; no firm D call. The CDR3 spans 14 residues. Germline CDR1 is DFQATT and CDR2 is SNEGSKA (reference sequence). Trimming pared 0 bases from V and 1 base from J, leaving 9 bases between. In nucleotides, the CDR3 is TGCAGTGCTAGAGAGGCAGGCATTAACTATGGCTACACCTTC. This codes for CSAREAGINYGYTF.

This clonotype was found a few times. V and J are TRBV11-2 and TRBJ2-3; 9 nucleotides line up with TRBD2. The CDR3 sequence is 21 residues long. J gave up 2 bases and V 0 bases, and 18 bases lay outside the gene matches. Germline V gene data show CDR1 as SGHAT and CDR2 as FQNNGV. CDR3 sequence (DNA): TGTGCCAGCAGCTTAGATCGATGGGCGGGGGGGCCCCTTCATGACACAGATACGCAGTATTTT. This translates into CASSLDRWAGGPLHDTDTQYF.

The chain employs TRBV7-2 and TRBJ2-1; the D gene is possibly TRBD2 (5 bases). This CDR3 is 12 amino acids long. V was shortened by 7 bases and J by 7 bases, with 11 bases between the two germline ends. Looked up from germline, CDR1 is SGHTA and CDR2 is FQGNSA. The CDR3 loop reads CASNGGWNEQFF. Written as DNA, the CDR3 is TGTGCCAGCAACGGAGGATGGAATGAGCAGTTCTTC.

The chain couples TRBV18 to TRBJ1-5; D is perhaps TRBD1 (6 bases). The V gene's germline CDR1 is KGHSH and CDR2 LQKENI. The CDR3 totals 15 residues. Trimming removed 0 bases at V and 3 bases at J, with 9 bases between. The DNA of the CDR3 is TGTGCCAGCTCACCACCGGGGGCCTTCAATCAGCCCCAGCATTTT. Translating gives CASSPPGAFNQPQHF.

This chain connects TRBV12-3 or TRBV12-4 to TRBJ1-2; D remains ambiguous. V dropped 6 bases and J dropped 8 bases, with 19 bases sitting between them. This CDR3 is built from 14 residues. The CDR3 DNA reads as TGTGCCAGCAGCTCCGGAAAGGGTCCACTAGGCTACACCTTC. This sequence encodes CASSSGKGPLGYTF.

The chain links TRBV12-3 or TRBV12-4 to TRBJ2-7; no definite D call. The CDR3 runs 17 residues. V lost 6 bases and J lost 5, with 26 bases in between. The CDR3 loop reads CASRALPSTERRNEQYF. The CDR3 coding sequence is TGTGCCAGCAGGGCCCTCCCTTCTACTGAGCGCCGCAACGAGCAGTACTTC.